These 5 T cell receptor beta chains were all obtained from the same sample, sequenced in a study of CD8+CD57+ T cells in acquired aplastic anemia. Both TCR beta VDJ combination and CDR3 sequence profiling were carried out. Genomic DNA was the template for this profiling. TCRdb used MiXCR to reprocess the reads, holding one entry per CDR3 protein. The table lists 180,000 or so distinct CDR3 sequences, around 48% of them singletons, with about 1.7% in the top ten. Before being chosen for sequencing, patients had shown CD8+CD57+ cell expansion by flow cytometry. Sequencing used sorted CD4+, CD8+, or CD8+CD57+ T cells (not recorded which) from PBMCs. The receptors derive from a human donor with aplastic anemia.

This clonotype came up once. A junction end diverges from the germline sequence, so it may reflect a read error. The chain couples TRBV11-2 to TRBJ2-7; D unclear. Per the germline V gene, CDR1 is SGHAT and CDR2 is FQNNGV. The CDR3 is 12 residues long. The chain's CDR3 is CASSLDTHERYF. The DNA for the CDR3 is TGTGCCAGCAGCTTAGATACGCACGAGCGGTACTTC.

This sequence joins TRBV2 and TRBJ1-6, with 9 positions matching TRBD1. V trimming: 6 bases; J trimming: 5 bases; junction bases outside the gene matches: 5. CDR1 is SNHLY, CDR2 FYNNEI, per germline. This CDR3 region has 15 residues. CDR3 sequence reads: CASSETGGHNSPLHF. CDR3 nucleotides: TGTGCCAGCAGCGAGACAGGGGGTCATAATTCACCCCTCCACTTT.

As to this clonotype: A much larger clone lies a single base off, so this may be a read error. J is TRBJ2-5 and V is TRBV20-1; TRBD2 matches 8 bases. The CDR3 totals 17 residues. Per germline, CDR1 DFQATT and CDR2 SNEGSKA (reference sequence). CDR3 amino acids: CSAPPVLVAGYQGTQYF. CDR3 coding DNA: TGCAGTGCCCCCCCTGTATTGGTAGCGGGGTACCAAGGGACCCAGTACTTC.

This clonotype was counted many times. The CDR3 sequence is CASSLGGVAETQYF. The DNA of the CDR3 is TGTGCCAGCAGCCTAGGAGGGGTGGCGGAGACCCAGTACTTC. The chain employs TRBV5-6 and TRBJ2-5, with D maybe TRBD2 (6 bases). The CDR3 is made up of 14 amino acids. Germline lookup yields CDR1 SGHDT and CDR2 YYEEEE. The V end was cut by 4 bases, the J end by 5 bases, with 15 bases between.

The V call is TRBV20-1, the J call TRBJ2-3; 8 nucleotides align to TRBD1. V lost 3 bases and J lost 2; bases outside the gene matches: 7. Germline lookup yields CDR1 DFQATT and CDR2 SNEGSKA (reference sequence). CDR3 length equals 15 residues. CDR3 coding DNA: TGCAGTGCTAGCCGGACAGGGCTGACCACAGATACGCAGTATTTT. It translates to CSASRTGLTTDTQYF.